This T cell receptor beta chain was sequenced during a study of T cell changes during pregnancy in multiple sclerosis. The germline CDR1 and CDR2 sequences are GTSNPN and SVGIG (reference sequence). The CDR3 is made up of 12 amino acids. This table comes from immunoSEQ multiplex PCR, and its TCRdb copy is limited to in-frame clones, with some not included. Of about 70,000 clones in the sample, about nine tenths were seen once. The genes are TRBV30 and TRBJ2-5; D is unclear. The last part of the DNA fits TRBJ2-7 better; the J call may be wrong. The TCR sequence derives from a female donor with multiple sclerosis, enrolled in a pregnancy study. Material: CD4+ T cells from peripheral blood mononuclear cells, obtained after pregnancy. CDR3 sequence (DNA): TGTGCCTGGAGTGTCACCCGAAACGAGCAGTACTTC. Protein product: CAWSVTRNEQYF.